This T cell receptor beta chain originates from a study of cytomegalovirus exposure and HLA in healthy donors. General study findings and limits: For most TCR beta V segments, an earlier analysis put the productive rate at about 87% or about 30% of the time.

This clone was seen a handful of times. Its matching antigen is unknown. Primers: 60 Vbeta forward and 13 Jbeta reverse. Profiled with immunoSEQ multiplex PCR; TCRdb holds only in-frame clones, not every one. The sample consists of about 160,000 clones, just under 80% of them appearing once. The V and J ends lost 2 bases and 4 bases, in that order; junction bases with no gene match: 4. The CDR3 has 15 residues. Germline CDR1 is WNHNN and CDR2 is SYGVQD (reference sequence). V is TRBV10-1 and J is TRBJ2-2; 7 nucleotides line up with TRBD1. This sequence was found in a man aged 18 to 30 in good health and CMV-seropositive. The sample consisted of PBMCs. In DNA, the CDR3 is TGCGCCAGCAGTGAGCAACCAGGGGGCACCGGGGAGCTGTTTTTT. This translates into CASSEQPGGTGELFF.